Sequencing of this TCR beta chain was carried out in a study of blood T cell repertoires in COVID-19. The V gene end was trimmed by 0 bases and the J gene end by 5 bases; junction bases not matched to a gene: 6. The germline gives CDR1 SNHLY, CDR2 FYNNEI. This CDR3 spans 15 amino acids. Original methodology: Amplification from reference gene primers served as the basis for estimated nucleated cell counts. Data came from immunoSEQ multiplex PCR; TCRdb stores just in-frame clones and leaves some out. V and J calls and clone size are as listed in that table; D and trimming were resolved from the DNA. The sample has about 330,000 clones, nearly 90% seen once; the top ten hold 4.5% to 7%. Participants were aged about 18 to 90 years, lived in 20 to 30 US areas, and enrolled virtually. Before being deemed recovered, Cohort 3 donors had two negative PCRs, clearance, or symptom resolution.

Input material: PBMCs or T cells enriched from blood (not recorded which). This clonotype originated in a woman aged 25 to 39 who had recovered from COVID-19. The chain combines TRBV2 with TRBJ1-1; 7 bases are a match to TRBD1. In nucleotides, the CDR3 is TGTGCCAGCAGTGAAGCGTCGCAACAGGGGACTGAAGCTTTCTTT. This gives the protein CASSEASQQGTEAFF.